What follows are 26 T cell receptor beta chains derived from one specimen sequenced in a study of blood T cell repertoires in COVID-19. Profiled with immunoSEQ multiplex PCR; TCRdb holds only in-frame clones, not every one. The sample has around 190,000 clones; about 90% are singletons. The specimen was peripheral blood. The receptors were sampled from a man between 65 and 85 years old with active or convalescent COVID-19.

The V and J genes are TRBV7-2 and TRBJ1-4; D is ambiguous. CDR3 length: 14 residues. V was cut by 5 bases and J by 7 bases, with 14 bases left in between. Germline V gene data show CDR1 as SGHTA and CDR2 as FQGNSA. The CDR3 DNA is TGTGCCAGCAGCCCGGGCCTAGAGGGTGAAAAACTGTTTTTT. Its translation is CASSPGLEGEKLFF.

The V gene is TRBV5-1, the J gene TRBJ1-4, with unresolved D. Per the germline V gene, CDR1 is SGHRS and CDR2 is YFSETQ. The CDR3 length is 15 residues. The V and J ends lost 5 bases and 3 bases respectively, with 14 bases between them. CDR3 region: CASRSWSTANEKLFF. The DNA for the CDR3 is TGCGCCAGCAGATCATGGAGCACCGCTAATGAAAAACTGTTTTTT.

This clone has more than one count but fewer than ten. This rearrangement joins TRBV2 to TRBJ2-3, with 8 bases that match TRBD1. V was pared by 5 bases and J by 7 bases, with 2 bases of the junction left unmatched. The CDR3 spans 12 residues. Germline V gene sequence: CDR1 SNHLY, CDR2 FYNNEI. In nucleotides, the CDR3 is TGTGCCAGCAGTACAGGGGGAAATACGCAGTATTTT. Translating it yields CASSTGGNTQYF.

V usage is TRBV14 and J usage is TRBJ2-2; possibly TRBD1 for D (5 bases). Trimming pared 5 bases from V and 0 bases from J, leaving 10 bases between. From germline, CDR1 is SGHDN and CDR2 FVKESK. This CDR3 region has 15 residues. CDR3 sequence reads: CASSMTASNTGELFF. DNA of the CDR3: TGTGCCAGCAGCATGACAGCTTCGAACACCGGGGAGCTGTTTTTT. The full variable domain, in which reference TRBV14 and TRBJ2-2 provide the parts outside the CDR3, is EAGVTQFPSHSVIEKGQTVTLRCDPISGHDNLYWYRRVMGKEIKFLLHFVKESKQDESGMPNNRFLAERTGGTYSTLKVQPAELEDSGVYFCASSMTASNTGELFFGEGSRLTVL.

The V and J genes are TRBV2 and TRBJ2-7; TRBD1 is a possible D gene (5 bases). V lost 5 bases to trimming and J lost 7 bases, with 18 bases between them. This CDR3 contains 14 residues. Germline CDR1 and CDR2: SNHLY and FYNNEI. The CDR3 DNA follows: TGTGCCAGCAGTCTACAGGTAACCAGTAAAGAGCAGTACTTC. This encodes CASSLQVTSKEQYF.

This chain links TRBV12-3 or TRBV12-4 with TRBJ1-1; D might be TRBD1 (5 bases). The CDR3 contains 13 residues. With 1 base removed from V and 5 bases from J, the gap between germline ends came to 8 bases. The CDR3 loop reads CASSLGQGTEAFF. CDR3 bases: TGTGCCAGCAGTTTAGGGCAGGGAACTGAAGCTTTCTTT.

This clone was counted many times. Mismatch with germline at one junction end may stem from a read error. This chain joins TRBV5-1 and TRBJ1-2, with D perhaps matching TRBD1 (6 bases). From germline, CDR1 is SGHRS and CDR2 YFSETQ. The CDR3 has 14 amino acids. For the CDR3, the DNA is TGCGCCAGCAGCATCATTGGAAGACAGGTTTCTCCCTTCTTC. As protein: CASSIIGRQVSPFF. Full variable domain (missing parts from reference TRBV5-1 and TRBJ1-2): KAGVTQTPRYLIKTRGQQVTLSCSPISGHRSVSWYQQTPGQGLQFLFEYFSETQRNKGNFPGRFSGRQFSNSRSEMNVSTLELGDSALYLCASSIIGRQVSPFFGSGTRLTVV.

In this sample, this clone turned up once. The rearrangement joins TRBV12-5 to TRBJ1-6; D is unresolved. Trimming pared 3 bases from V and 4 bases from J, leaving 16 bases between. Germline V gene lookup returns CDR1 LGHNT and CDR2 FRNRAP. CDR3 length: 17 amino acids. In DNA form, the CDR3 reads TGTGCTAGTGGTTTTTCCCCGGGGAGGGAATATAATTCACCCCTCCACTTT. Protein sequence: CASGFSPGREYNSPLHF.

This chain joins TRBV27 and TRBJ2-1; TRBD2 agrees at 12 bases. Germline V gives CDR1 MNHEY, CDR2 SMNVEV (reference sequence). This CDR3 spans 13 amino acids. After removal of 7 bases from V and 9 bases from J, the junction contained 4 bases not matched to a gene. The CDR3 sequence: CASNRLAGVEQFF. The CDR3 DNA follows: TGTGCCAGCAACCGACTAGCGGGAGTTGAGCAGTTCTTC.

This chain joins TRBV5-4 and TRBJ1-2; tentatively, D is TRBD1 (6 bases). Germline V CDR1 and CDR2: SGHNT, YYREEE (reference sequence). With 4 bases removed from V and 5 bases from J, the gap between germline ends came to 12 bases. The CDR3 spans 13 residues. The CDR3 DNA reads as TGTGCCAGCAGCCCGTACAGGGCGTATGGCTACACCTTC. Encoded protein: CASSPYRAYGYTF.

The chain couples TRBV28 to TRBJ2-6; no clear D gene. Germline V gene lookup returns CDR1 MDHEN and CDR2 SYDVKM. The CDR3 totals 14 residues. The V gene lost 7 bases and the J gene lost 3 bases, with 10 bases spanning the gap. For the CDR3, the DNA is TGTGCCAGCACTTGGCGAGGTGGGGCCAACGTCCTGACTTTC. Protein sequence: CASTWRGGANVLTF.

The gene calls are TRBV24-1 and TRBJ2-4; weak D call: TRBD2 (5 bases). V lost 9 bases and J 0 bases, leaving 8 bases between the germline ends. This CDR3 has 13 amino acids. Germline assignment: CDR1 KGHDR and CDR2 SFDVKD. The CDR3 region has the DNA TGTGCCACCGGAGGCCTAGCCAAAAACATTCAGTACTTC. Protein sequence: CATGGLAKNIQYF.

The chain combines TRBV28 with TRBJ1-5; no clear D. This CDR3 comprises 13 residues. Germline CDR1 reads MDHEN; CDR2 reads SYDVKM. The V end lost 7 bases, the J end lost 3 bases, and 10 bases lay between the germline ends. In nucleotides, the CDR3 is TGTGCCAGCAAGTCGGGTCTCAATCAGCCCCAGCATTTT. Encoded protein: CASKSGLNQPQHF.

This clone was recorded only once. The V gene is TRBV2, the J gene TRBJ1-4, with no clear D. V was shortened by 2 bases and J by 3 bases, with 10 bases between the two germline ends. The CDR3 totals 15 residues. The germline V gene encodes CDR1 SNHLY and CDR2 FYNNEI. In DNA form, the CDR3 reads TGTGCCAGCAGTGAACAGCAGCTAGCTAATGAAAAACTGTTTTTT. Translated, it gives CASSEQQLANEKLFF.

This rearrangement joins TRBV5-1 to TRBJ1-3, with TRBD1 as a possible D gene (6 bases). CDR3 length equals 13 residues. With 3 bases removed from V and 9 bases from J, the gap between germline ends came to 13 bases. CDR1 SGHRS and CDR2 YFSETQ come from the germline V gene. CDR3 sequence: CASSSGTRGTIYF. In DNA form, the CDR3 reads TGCGCCAGCAGCTCCGGGACCAGGGGCACCATATATTTT.

V and J are TRBV27 and TRBJ2-1; weak D call: TRBD1 (5 bases). V was clipped by 6 bases and J by 4 bases, with 7 bases between them. The germline gives CDR1 MNHEY, CDR2 SMNVEV (reference sequence). The CDR3 is made up of 12 amino acids. CDR3 in amino acids: CASRQEYNEQFF. The DNA for the CDR3 is TGTGCCAGCAGACAGGAATACAATGAGCAGTTCTTC.

CDR3 loop: CASSRTSGRAMETQYF. CDR3 in DNA: TGTGCCAGCAGCCGGACTAGCGGGAGGGCCATGGAGACCCAGTACTTC. The chain has TRBV7-3 and TRBJ2-5; the match to TRBD2 covers 15 bases. The CDR3 contains 16 residues. Looked up from germline, CDR1 is SGHTA and CDR2 is FQGTGA. J lost 5 bases, V lost 5 bases, and 6 bases had no gene match.

This chain connects TRBV19 to TRBJ2-7, with 7 nucleotides matching TRBD2. The V gene's germline CDR1 is LNHDA and CDR2 SQIVND (reference sequence). Trimming took 8 bases from V and 0 from J; bases not matched to a gene: 4. There are 13 residues in the CDR3. The CDR3 is CASSGTISYEQYF. The CDR3 DNA reads TGTGCCAGTTCCGGGACTATCTCCTACGAGCAGTACTTC.

The V call is TRBV7-2, the J call TRBJ1-5; TRBD1 agrees at 8 bases. V lost 5 bases and J lost 0; bases outside the gene matches: 6. Per the germline V gene, CDR1 is SGHTA and CDR2 is FQGNSA. CDR3 size: 16 residues. The CDR3 loop reads CASSPEGQDSNQPQHF. In nucleotides, the CDR3 is TGTGCCAGCAGCCCAGAGGGACAGGATAGCAATCAGCCCCAGCATTTT. Together with reference TRBV7-2 and TRBJ1-5, the CDR3 gives the full variable domain: GAGVSQSPSNKVTEKGKDVELRCDPISGHTALYWYRQSLGQGLEFLIYFQGNSAPDKSGLPSDRFSAERTGGSVSTLTIQRTQQEDSAVYLCASSPEGQDSNQPQHFGDGTRLSIL.

This rearrangement joins TRBV28 to TRBJ2-6, with no clear D. The germline V gene has CDR1 MDHEN and CDR2 SYDVKM. Trimming took off 5 bases at V and 0 bases at J, with 8 bases between the two ends. The length of the CDR3 is 15 residues. DNA of the CDR3: TGTGCCAGCAGTAGGCGGAACTCTGGGGCCAACGTCCTGACTTTC. It specifies CASSRRNSGANVLTF.

The CDR3 sequence: CASSLTSGSYEQYF. The CDR3, as DNA: TGTGCCAGCAGCCTGACTAGCGGGAGCTACGAGCAGTACTTC. The chain is built from TRBV27 and TRBJ2-7; 12 nucleotides agree with TRBD2. This CDR3 is built from 14 residues. Germline CDR1 and CDR2: MNHEY and SMNVEV (reference sequence). V lost 6 bases to trimming and J lost 3 bases; unmatched junction nucleotides: 3.

This clone showed up just once. V gene TRBV5-1 combines with J gene TRBJ1-6; D possibly corresponds to TRBD1 (5 bases). V was cut by 2 bases and J by 8 bases, with 11 bases left in between. CDR1 and CDR2 from the germline V gene are SGHRS and YFSETQ. The CDR3 extends over 14 amino acids. Written as DNA, the CDR3 is TGCGCCAGCAGCTTTGGGGGGGTCGATTCACCCCTCCACTTT. Protein sequence: CASSFGGVDSPLHF.

The chain links TRBV2 to TRBJ2-7; no clear D. CDR3 length: 11 residues. The ends were cut back, 3 bases at V and 5 bases at J, with 5 bases in the middle. Germline loops: CDR1 SNHLY, CDR2 FYNNEI. CDR3 amino acids: CASSEFDEQYF. The CDR3 DNA reads as TGTGCCAGCAGTGAGTTCGACGAGCAGTACTTC.

The chain has TRBV7-9 and TRBJ1-3; D is unclear. CDR1 SEHNR and CDR2 FQNEAQ come from the germline V gene (reference sequence). There are 12 residues in the CDR3. V lost 4 bases, J lost 4 bases, and 5 bases lay in between. The CDR3 DNA reads TGTGCCAGCAGCTCAACAGGAAACACCATATATTTT. It specifies CASSSTGNTIYF. Using reference TRBV7-9 and TRBJ1-3 for the parts outside the CDR3, the full variable domain is DTGVSQNPRHKITKRGQNVTFRCDPISEHNRLYWYRQTLGQGPEFLTYFQNEAQLEKSRLLSDRFSAERPKGSFSTLEIQRTEQGDSAMYLCASSSTGNTIYFGEGSWLTVV.

V usage is TRBV2 and J usage is TRBJ1-1; D remains unclear. V was pared by 6 bases and J by 3 bases, with 17 bases between. This CDR3 is 15 amino acids long. Per the germline V gene, CDR1 is SNHLY and CDR2 is FYNNEI. The CDR3 protein is CASRGRLMVDTEAFF. The CDR3 region has the DNA TGTGCCAGCAGAGGCAGGCTTATGGTTGACACTGAAGCTTTCTTT.

The genes are TRBV6-5 and TRBJ1-1; D gene ambiguous. The CDR3 has 13 amino acids. The V end lost 6 bases, the J end lost 1 base, and 9 bases lay between the germline ends. Germline CDR1 and CDR2: MNHEY and SVGAGI. The CDR3 region has the DNA TGTGCCAGCAGCCGTCCTTCGAACACTGAAGCTTTCTTT. Its translation is CASSRPSNTEAFF.